These T cell receptor beta chains were read from a single sample in a study of molecular identifiers for immune sequencing clone quantification. MiXCR, run by TCRdb on the PCR reads, gives a single entry per CDR3 protein. Here the sample spans some 680,000 distinct CDR3 sequences, 25% being singletons. The sequenced sample consisted of naive CD8+ T cells from blood, with Jurkat cell RNA spiked in. These receptors were collected from a human donor in good health. Some libraries in this study had Jurkat cell RNA spiked in. Both conserved end residues are part of each CDR3. The D gene is left open where the match is weak. The size of a clone is reported for some rows only, either as once, few or many, or as a class for expanded clones.

clone size	V gene	J gene	D gene	CDR3 DNA	CDR3 protein
few	TRBV28	TRBJ1-4	-	TGTGCCAGCAGTCGGGGGTTCGGTGAGGAACTGTTTTTT	CASSRGFGEELFF
-	TRBV12-3/TRBV12-4	TRBJ1-5	-	TGTGCCAGCAGTATACACAGGACTCAGCCCCAGCATTTT	CASSIHRTQPQHF
few	TRBV19	TRBJ2-7	-	TGTGCCAGTACCCCCGGAATGGGGGGTAGCTACGAGCAGTACTTC	CASTPGMGGSYEQYF
-	TRBV3-1	TRBJ2-7	-	TGTGCCAGCAGCCAAGGCCTCCGGACAGAGGACGAGCAGTACTTC	CASSQGLRTEDEQYF
many	TRBV7-9	TRBJ2-3	-	TGTGCCAGCAGCTTAACTCCTTCAGGGGGGAGCTCAGATACGCAGTATTTT	CASSLTPSGGSSDTQYF
once	TRBV19	TRBJ1-2	-	TGTGCCAGTAGAACACCGGACTTAAATTATGGCTACGCCTTC	CASRTPDLNYGYAF
many	TRBV7-6	TRBJ2-1	TRBD1	TGTGCCAGCAGCTCGAACCGGGGACAGCCCTACAATGAGCAGTTCTTC	CASSSNRGQPYNEQFF
many	TRBV28	TRBJ2-3	TRBD2	TGTGCCAGCAGTATAGCGGGAGGACGAGATACGCAGTATTTT	CASSIAGGRDTQYF
-	TRBV29-1	TRBJ2-1	-	TGCAGCGGGGAGGACAGCTACAATGAGCAGTTCTTC	CSGEDSYNEQFF
many	TRBV20-1	TRBJ1-1	-	TGCAGTGTAATGGCAGGTACTCACACTGAAGCTTTCTTT	CSVMAGTHTEAFF
-	TRBV12-3/TRBV12-4	TRBJ2-1	TRBD2	TGTGCCAGCAGTTTCCCCGGACTAGCGGGCTACAATGAGCAGTTCTTC	CASSFPGLAGYNEQFF
few	TRBV15	TRBJ2-3	-	TGTGCCACCAGCGGGCCGGGACTCCCCCCCGGTACGCAGTATTTT	CATSGPGLPPGTQYF
many	TRBV7-9	TRBJ2-4	TRBD1	TGTGCCAGCAGCCCGACCGAAATGGACAGGGGGGTCAAAAACATTCAGTACTTC	CASSPTEMDRGVKNIQYF
many	TRBV4-1	TRBJ2-2	TRBD1	TGCGCCAGCAGCTTCCGACAGGGCACCGGGGAGCTGTTTTTT	CASSFRQGTGELFF
few	TRBV27	TRBJ1-5	-	TGTGCCAGCAGTTTATTTCCCCTTCAGCCCCAGCATTTT	CASSLFPLQPQHF
many	TRBV3-1	TRBJ2-4	-	TGTGCCAGCAGCCAAGGTCGGCAGCCCTTAGCCAAAAACATTCAGTACTTC	CASSQGRQPLAKNIQYF
many	TRBV7-8	TRBJ1-4	-	TGTGCCAGCAGCTTTTTGAGCACTAATGAAAAACTGTTTTTT	CASSFLSTNEKLFF
-	TRBV30	TRBJ1-4	-	TGTGCCTGGAGAGGACAGCTTAATGAAAAACTGTCTTTT	CAWRGQLNEKLSF
few	TRBV7-9	TRBJ2-1	-	TGTGCCAGCAGCTTCGGCAGCGACTTGGATGAGCAGTTCTTC	CASSFGSDLDEQFF
few	TRBV28	TRBJ2-1	TRBD2	TGTGCCAGCAGTTTATCGGGAGCGGGGGCTAACTACAATGAGCAGTTCTTC	CASSLSGAGANYNEQFF
many	TRBV5-5	TRBJ2-7	-	TGTGCCAGCAGCTTAAGTATTGCGGGGTCCTACGAGCAGTACTTC	CASSLSIAGSYEQYF
many	TRBV7-9	TRBJ2-2	-	TGTGCCAGCAGCTTAGCTCCTTGGACCGGGGAGCTGTTTTTT	CASSLAPWTGELFF
few	TRBV12-5	TRBJ2-1	-	TGTGCTAGTGGTTTGACAGGGTATGAGCAGTTCTTC	CASGLTGYEQFF
many	TRBV4-1	TRBJ2-1	TRBD2	TGCGCCAGCAGCCAAAGGCTAGCGGGCGATGAGCAGTTCTTC	CASSQRLAGDEQFF
few	TRBV5-6	TRBJ2-2	-	TGTGCCAGCAGCGGGGGGGCCGACCTAAACTTCGCGAACACCGGGGAGCTGTTTTTT	CASSGGADLNFANTGELFF
-	TRBV9	TRBJ2-7	-	TGTGCCAGCGGGGGGGCAGAATGCGAGCAGTACTTC	CASGGAECEQYF
-	TRBV6-1	TRBJ1-2	TRBD1	TGTGCCAGCAGGGGGGACAGTCTCTATGGCTACACCTTC	CASRGDSLYGYTF
many	TRBV11-2	TRBJ2-7	TRBD1	TGTGCCAGCAGCTCCGGGACAGGGATCTACGAGCAGTACTTC	CASSSGTGIYEQYF
few	TRBV20-1	TRBJ2-1	TRBD2	TGCAGTGCTAGAACTAGCGGGAGGGGTAATGAGCAGTTCTTC	CSARTSGRGNEQFF
many	TRBV13	TRBJ2-5	-	TGTGCCAGCAGCTTACAATACGACCCTGGGGCCCAGTACTTC	CASSLQYDPGAQYF
many	TRBV7-6	TRBJ1-5	-	TGTGCCAGCAGCCCAGGGGAAAGCAATCAGCCCCAGCATTTT	CASSPGESNQPQHF
-	TRBV3-1	TRBJ2-5	-	TGTGCCAGCAGCCCAGACTTGGGGTCAGAGACCCAGTACTTC	CASSPDLGSETQYF
-	TRBV15	TRBJ1-5	-	TGTGCCACCAGCGAAGTCGGGGCAAATCAGCCCCAGCATTTT	CATSEVGANQPQHF
many	TRBV12-3/TRBV12-4	TRBJ1-4	-	TGTGCCAGCAGTTTTTCCGGAGAAAAACTGTTTTTT	CASSFSGEKLFF
-	TRBV28	TRBJ2-1	TRBD1	TGTGCCAGCACCAACAGGGGGACCTACAATGAGCAGTTCTTC	CASTNRGTYNEQFF
many	TRBV30	TRBJ2-5	TRBD1	TGTGCCTGGAGTCAAGAATGGACAGGGGTGGAGACCCAGTACTTC	CAWSQEWTGVETQYF
many	TRBV27	TRBJ2-7	-	TGTGCCAGCAGCCCGGGACCCCACTTGGAGCAGTACTTC	CASSPGPHLEQYF
many	TRBV14	TRBJ1-1	-	TGTGCCAGCAGCGTGGGACCTCAAGTTTTCTTT	CASSVGPQVFF
many	TRBV7-6	TRBJ2-5	TRBD2	TGTGCCAGCAGCCTCAACGCGGGAGGACAACAAGAGACCCAGTACTTC	CASSLNAGGQQETQYF
many	TRBV5-6	TRBJ2-1	-	TGTGCCAGCAGCTTCTACAGGACCTACAATGAGCAGTTCTTC	CASSFYRTYNEQFF
many	TRBV4-1	TRBJ1-1	-	TGCGCCAGCAGCCAAGATTTGGGGGCCTTTACTGAAGCTTTCTTT	CASSQDLGAFTEAFF
few	TRBV27	TRBJ2-1	-	TGTGCCAGCAGCAGTATAGGGCAGAGCTCCTACAATGAGCAGTTCTTC	CASSSIGQSSYNEQFF
-	TRBV27	TRBJ2-7	-	TGTGCCAGCAGTCAGTACCCGACAACAGCCTACGAGCAGTACTTC	CASSQYPTTAYEQYF
few	TRBV13	TRBJ2-3	-	TGTGCCAGCAGCTTAGGCCAGGGGACTTTGACTGATACGCAGTATTTT	CASSLGQGTLTDTQYF
-	TRBV7-6	TRBJ2-7	-	TGTGCCAGCAGCCCCCAACGGGGAACCTACGAGCAGTACTTC	CASSPQRGTYEQYF
many	TRBV27	TRBJ2-3	TRBD1	TGTGCCAGCAGTTTGACAGGGCACTACACAGATACGCAGTATTTT	CASSLTGHYTDTQYF
many	TRBV28	TRBJ2-3	-	TGTGCCAGCCTTTTCAGACAGGGAGGTGTCCCAGATACGCAGTATTTT	CASLFRQGGVPDTQYF
-	TRBV19	TRBJ2-6	TRBD1	TGTGCCAGTAGCCTGGGACAGACTACTACCTCTGGGGCCAACGTCCTGACTTTC	CASSLGQTTTSGANVLTF
few	TRBV12-3/TRBV12-4	TRBJ2-5	-	TGTGCCAGCAGTTGGGGGGACATCCAAAAGGGGTCCCAGTACTTC	CASSWGDIQKGSQYF
-	TRBV20-1	TRBJ2-1	TRBD2	TGCAGTGCTAGAGATGATTCTAGCGGGGTTTCCTACGAGCAGTTCTTC	CSARDDSSGVSYEQFF
many	TRBV3-1	TRBJ1-1	-	TGTGCCAGCAGCCAAGAACCCCAGGGCGTGAACACTGAAGCTTTCTTT	CASSQEPQGVNTEAFF
-	TRBV4-1	TRBJ1-1	-	TGCGCCGGCAGCCCCCCCAACAGTCAAATGAACACTGAAGCTTTCTTT	CAGSPPNSQMNTEAFF
-	TRBV4-3	TRBJ2-1	TRBD2	TGCGCCCGCCGCCAAGCGACTAGCGCCTACAATGAGCAGTTCTTC	CARRQATSAYNEQFF
-	TRBV5-5	TRBJ2-7	TRBD1	TGTGCCAGCAGCAACCTACAGGGGACCTACGAGCAGTACTTC	CASSNLQGTYEQYF
few	TRBV18	TRBJ2-7	-	TGTGCCAGCTCACCACCCTCGGGGGCCCGCGGGGAGCAGTACTTC	CASSPPSGARGEQYF